This T cell receptor (beta chain) emerged from a study of spatial heterogeneity in lung cancer. Background on the study: Among detected sequences, beta-chain ones consistently exceeded alpha-chain ones in number.

This clonotype was detected only a few times. Every TCR cDNA molecule bore a unique molecular identifier. TCRdb reanalysed the 5' RACE reads using MiXCR and keeps one entry per CDR3 protein. The table lists tens of thousands of distinct CDR3 sequences, approximately 20% of them singletons. Trimming removed 10 bases from V and 5 bases from J; junction bases left unmatched: 12. The germline gives CDR1 KGHDR, CDR2 SFDVKD. The CDR3 covers 16 residues. Time point of the sample: sample taken at primary tumor resection. Unsorted whole RNA from tumor, nontumor lung or frozen PBMC underwent sequencing. Donation came from approximately 69 patients with untreated early-stage non-small cell lung cancer.

The sample consisted of PBMCs, taken at surgery. The gene calls are TRBV24-1 and TRBJ1-4; TRBD1 agrees at 10 bases. The sequence came from a male donor with early-stage non-small cell lung cancer. The CDR3 loop is CATSSDPGQGNEKLFF. CDR3 DNA sequence: TGTGCCACAAGCTCTGATCCGGGACAGGGGAATGAAAAACTGTTTTTT.